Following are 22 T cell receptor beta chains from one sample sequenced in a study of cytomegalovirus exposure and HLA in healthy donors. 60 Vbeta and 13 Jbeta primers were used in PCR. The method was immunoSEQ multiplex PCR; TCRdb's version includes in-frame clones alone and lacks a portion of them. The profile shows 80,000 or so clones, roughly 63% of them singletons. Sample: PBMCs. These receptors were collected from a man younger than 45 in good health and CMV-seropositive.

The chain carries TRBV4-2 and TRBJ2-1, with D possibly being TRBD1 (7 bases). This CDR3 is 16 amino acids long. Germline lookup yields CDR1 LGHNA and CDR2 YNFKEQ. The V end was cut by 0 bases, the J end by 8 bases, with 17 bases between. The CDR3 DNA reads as TGTGCCAGCAGCCAAGACCTCAGGGGGGTGTACTATGAGCAGTTCTTC. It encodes CASSQDLRGVYYEQFF.

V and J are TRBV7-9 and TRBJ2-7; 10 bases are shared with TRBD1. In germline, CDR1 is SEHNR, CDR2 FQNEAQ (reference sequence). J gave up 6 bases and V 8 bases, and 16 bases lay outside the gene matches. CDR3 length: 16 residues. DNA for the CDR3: TGTGCCAGCCGACAGAGCCTCGACAGGGGGCCTGGCGAGCAGTACTTC. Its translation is CASRQSLDRGPGEQYF. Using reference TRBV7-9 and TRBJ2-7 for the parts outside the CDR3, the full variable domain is DTGVSQNPRHKITKRGQNVTFRCDPISEHNRLYWYRQTLGQGPEFLTYFQNEAQLEKSRLLSDRFSAERPKGSFSTLEIQRTEQGDSAMYLCASRQSLDRGPGEQYFGPGTRLTVT.

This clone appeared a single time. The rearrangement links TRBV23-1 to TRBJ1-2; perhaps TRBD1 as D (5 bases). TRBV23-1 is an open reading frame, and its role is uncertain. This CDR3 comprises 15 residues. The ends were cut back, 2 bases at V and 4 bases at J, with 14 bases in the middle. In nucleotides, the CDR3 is TGCGCCAGCAGTCAAGACTCAGGGATCCCCTATGGCTACACCTTC. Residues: CASSQDSGIPYGYTF.

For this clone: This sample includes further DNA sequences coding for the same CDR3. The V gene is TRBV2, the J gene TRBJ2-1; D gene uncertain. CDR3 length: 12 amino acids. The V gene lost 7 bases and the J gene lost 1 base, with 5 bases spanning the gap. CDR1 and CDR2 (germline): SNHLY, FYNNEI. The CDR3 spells CASTRSYNEQFF. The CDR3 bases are TGTGCCAGCACTCGGTCCTACAATGAGCAGTTCTTC.

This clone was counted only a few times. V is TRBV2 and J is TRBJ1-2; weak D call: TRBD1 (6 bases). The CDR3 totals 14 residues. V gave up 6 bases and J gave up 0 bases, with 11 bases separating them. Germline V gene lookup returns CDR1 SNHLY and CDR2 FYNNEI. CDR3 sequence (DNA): TGTGCCAGCAGGCTTACAGGGACTAACTATGGCTACACCTTC. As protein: CASRLTGTNYGYTF. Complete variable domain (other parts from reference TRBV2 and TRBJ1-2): EPEVTQTPSHQVTQMGQEVILRCVPISNHLYFYWYRQILGQKVEFLVSFYNNEISEKSEIFDDQFSVERPDGSNFTLKIRSTKLEDSAMYFCASRLTGTNYGYTFGSGTRLTVV.

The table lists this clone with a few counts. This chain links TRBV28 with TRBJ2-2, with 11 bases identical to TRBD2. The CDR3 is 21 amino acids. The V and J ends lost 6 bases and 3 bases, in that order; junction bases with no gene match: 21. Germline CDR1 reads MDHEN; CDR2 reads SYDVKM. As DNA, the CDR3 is TGTGCCAGCAGACCGGGACTTCTTGGACTAGCGGGTGAGACTGACACCGGGGAGCTGTTTTTT. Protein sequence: CASRPGLLGLAGETDTGELFF.

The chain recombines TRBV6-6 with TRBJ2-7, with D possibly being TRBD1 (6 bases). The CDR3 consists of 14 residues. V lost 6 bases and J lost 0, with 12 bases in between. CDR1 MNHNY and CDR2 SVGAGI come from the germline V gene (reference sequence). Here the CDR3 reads CASSPRGTSYEQYF. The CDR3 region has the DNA TGTGCCAGCAGCCCGAGGGGGACCTCCTACGAGCAGTACTTC.

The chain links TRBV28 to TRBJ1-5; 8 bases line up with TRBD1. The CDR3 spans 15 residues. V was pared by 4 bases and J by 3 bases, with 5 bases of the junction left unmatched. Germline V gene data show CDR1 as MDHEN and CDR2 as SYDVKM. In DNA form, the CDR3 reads TGTGCCAGCAGTTATCGACAGGGGTCCAATCAGCCCCAGCATTTT. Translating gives CASSYRQGSNQPQHF.

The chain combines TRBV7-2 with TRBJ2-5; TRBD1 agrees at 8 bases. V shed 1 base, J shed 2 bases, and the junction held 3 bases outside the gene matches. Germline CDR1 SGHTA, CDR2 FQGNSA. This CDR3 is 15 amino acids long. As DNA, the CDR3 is TGTGCCAGCAGCTTAGAAAGGACAGGGCAAGAGACCCAGTACTTC. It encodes CASSLERTGQETQYF.

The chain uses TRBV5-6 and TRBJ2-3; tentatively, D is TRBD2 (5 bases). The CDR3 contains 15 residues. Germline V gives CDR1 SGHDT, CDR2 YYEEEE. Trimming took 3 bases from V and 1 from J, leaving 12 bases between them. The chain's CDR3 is CASSSGIDGTDTQYF. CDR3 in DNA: TGTGCCAGCAGCTCGGGAATCGACGGCACAGATACGCAGTATTTT.

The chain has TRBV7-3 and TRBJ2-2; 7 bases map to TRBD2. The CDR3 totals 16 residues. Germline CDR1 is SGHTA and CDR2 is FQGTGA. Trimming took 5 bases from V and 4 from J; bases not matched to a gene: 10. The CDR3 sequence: CASSPGWGGSTGELFF. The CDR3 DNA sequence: TGTGCCAGCAGCCCCGGATGGGGAGGGAGCACCGGGGAGCTGTTTTTT.

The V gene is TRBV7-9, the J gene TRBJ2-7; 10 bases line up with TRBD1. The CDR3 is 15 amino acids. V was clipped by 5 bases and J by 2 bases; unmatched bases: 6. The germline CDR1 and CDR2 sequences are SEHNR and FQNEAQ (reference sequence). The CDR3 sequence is CASSPPDRGTYEQYF. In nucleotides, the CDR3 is TGTGCCAGCAGCCCGCCGGACAGGGGGACCTACGAGCAGTACTTC.

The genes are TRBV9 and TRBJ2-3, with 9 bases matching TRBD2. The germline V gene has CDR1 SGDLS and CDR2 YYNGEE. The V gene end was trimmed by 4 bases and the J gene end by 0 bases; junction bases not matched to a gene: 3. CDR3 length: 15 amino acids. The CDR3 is CASSLLAGSTDTQYF. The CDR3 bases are TGTGCCAGCAGCCTCCTAGCGGGGAGCACAGATACGCAGTATTTT.

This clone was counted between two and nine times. For the CDR3, the DNA is TGTGCCAGCAGCGCGTGGGGGGACAGGGCTTCTGAAGCTTTCTTT. It is translated as CASSAWGDRASEAFF. The chain is built from TRBV9 and TRBJ1-1; TRBD1 aligns across 9 bases. The CDR3 contains 15 residues. In germline, CDR1 is SGDLS, CDR2 YYNGEE. Germline trimming cut 3 bases from V and 6 bases from J; bases unmatched to any gene: 9.

This chain's CDR3 is CSAAGGAGANVLTF. In DNA, the CDR3 is TGCAGCGCCGCAGGGGGCGCTGGGGCCAACGTCCTGACTTTC. This chain joins TRBV29-1 and TRBJ2-6; 8 positions match TRBD1. J was trimmed by 2 bases and V by 7 bases; bases with no gene match: 4. The CDR3 consists of 14 residues. The germline gives CDR1 SQVTM, CDR2 ANQGSEA.

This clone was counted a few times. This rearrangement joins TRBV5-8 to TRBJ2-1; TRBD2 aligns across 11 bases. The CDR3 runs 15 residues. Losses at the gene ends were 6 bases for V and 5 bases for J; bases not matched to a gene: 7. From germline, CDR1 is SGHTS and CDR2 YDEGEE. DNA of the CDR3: TGTGCCAGCACCGAACTAGCGGGAGCGGACAATGAGCAGTTCTTC. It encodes CASTELAGADNEQFF.

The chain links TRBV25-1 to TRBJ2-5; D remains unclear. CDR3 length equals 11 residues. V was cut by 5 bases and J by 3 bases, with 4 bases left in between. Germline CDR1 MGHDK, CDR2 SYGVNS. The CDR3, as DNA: TGTGCCAGCAGTTTAAAAGAGACCCAGTACTTC. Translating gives CASSLKETQYF.

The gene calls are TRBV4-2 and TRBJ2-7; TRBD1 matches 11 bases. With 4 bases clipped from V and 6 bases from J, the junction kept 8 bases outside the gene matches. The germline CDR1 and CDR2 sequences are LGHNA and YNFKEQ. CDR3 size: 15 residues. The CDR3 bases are TGTGCCAGCAGCCGGACGGGACAGGGGGATCGCGAGCAGTACTTC. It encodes CASSRTGQGDREQYF.

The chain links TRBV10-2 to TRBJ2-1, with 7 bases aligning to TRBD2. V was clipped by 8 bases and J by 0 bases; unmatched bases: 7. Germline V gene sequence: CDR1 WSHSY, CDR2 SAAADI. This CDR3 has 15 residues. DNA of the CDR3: TGCGCCAGCCGACGGGAGGAGAGCTCCTACAATGAGCAGTTCTTC. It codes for CASRREESSYNEQFF.

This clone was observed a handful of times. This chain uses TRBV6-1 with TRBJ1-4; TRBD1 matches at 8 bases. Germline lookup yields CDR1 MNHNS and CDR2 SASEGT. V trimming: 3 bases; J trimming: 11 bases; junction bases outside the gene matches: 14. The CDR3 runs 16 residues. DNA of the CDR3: TGTGCCAGCAGTGACGCTACCGGGACAGGCTATGGGAAACTGTTTTTT. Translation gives CASSDATGTGYGKLFF.

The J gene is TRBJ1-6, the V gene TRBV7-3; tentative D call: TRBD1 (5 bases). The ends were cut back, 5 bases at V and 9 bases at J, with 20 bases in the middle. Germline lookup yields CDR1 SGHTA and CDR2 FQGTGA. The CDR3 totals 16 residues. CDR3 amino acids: CASSPHARDRGSPLHF. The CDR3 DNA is TGTGCCAGCAGCCCTCATGCCAGGGATCGTGGTTCACCCCTCCACTTT.

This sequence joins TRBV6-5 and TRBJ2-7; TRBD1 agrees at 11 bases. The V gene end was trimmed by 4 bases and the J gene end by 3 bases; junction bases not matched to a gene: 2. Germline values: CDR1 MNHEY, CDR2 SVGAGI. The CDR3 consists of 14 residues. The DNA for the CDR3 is TGTGCCAGCAGTTCGGGGACAGGGGGCTACGAGCAGTACTTC. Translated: CASSSGTGGYEQYF.